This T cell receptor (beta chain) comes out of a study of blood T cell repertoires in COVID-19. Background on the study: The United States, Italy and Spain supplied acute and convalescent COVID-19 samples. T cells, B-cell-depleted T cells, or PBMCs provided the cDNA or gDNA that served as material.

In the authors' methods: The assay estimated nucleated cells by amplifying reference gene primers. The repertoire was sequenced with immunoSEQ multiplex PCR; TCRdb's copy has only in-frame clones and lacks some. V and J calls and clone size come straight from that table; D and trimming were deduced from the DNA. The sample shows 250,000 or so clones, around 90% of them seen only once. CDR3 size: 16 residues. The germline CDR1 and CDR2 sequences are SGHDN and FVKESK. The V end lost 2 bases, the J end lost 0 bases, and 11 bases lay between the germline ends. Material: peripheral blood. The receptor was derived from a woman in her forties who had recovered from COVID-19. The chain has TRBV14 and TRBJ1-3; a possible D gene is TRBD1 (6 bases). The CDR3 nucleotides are TGTGCCAGCAGCCAACTTACAGGGAGCTCTGGAAACACCATATATTTT. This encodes CASSQLTGSSGNTIYF.